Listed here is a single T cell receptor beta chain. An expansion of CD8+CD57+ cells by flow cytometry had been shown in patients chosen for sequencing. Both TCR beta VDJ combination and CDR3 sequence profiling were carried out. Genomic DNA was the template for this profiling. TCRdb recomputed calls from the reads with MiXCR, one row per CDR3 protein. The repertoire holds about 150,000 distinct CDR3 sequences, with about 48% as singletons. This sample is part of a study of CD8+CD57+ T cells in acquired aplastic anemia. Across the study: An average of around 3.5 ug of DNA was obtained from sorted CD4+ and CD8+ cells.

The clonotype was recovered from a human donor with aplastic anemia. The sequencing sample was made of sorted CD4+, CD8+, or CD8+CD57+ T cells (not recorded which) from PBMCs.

In nucleotides, the CDR3 is TGTGCCAGTAGCGGGACAGGGCTGCGTGAGCAGTACTTC. Translating it yields CASSGTGLREQYF. The chain links TRBV19 to TRBJ2-7, with 9 nucleotides matching TRBD1. The V gene's germline CDR1 is LNHDA and CDR2 SQIVND (reference sequence). V trimming: 6 bases; J trimming: 7 bases; junction bases outside the gene matches: 7. The CDR3 totals 13 residues.